This T cell receptor (beta chain) was profiled in a study of T cells expressing NK-cell markers. The overall study: Seven of the eight sequenced donors were HCMV-seropositive; one was seronegative. Study-wide findings and caveats: There were a handful of donors in whom these clonotypes also led the CD3+CD56-NKG2C+ fraction. Dominant NKG2C+ clonotypes accounted for roughly 1.0-7.5% of CD8+ T cells in roughly 6 donors.

Concerning this clonotype: As yet, its antigen is unknown.

The authors made TCR beta cDNA libraries by 5'RACE template switching. This switching added a universal primer site and UMIs. TCRdb re-called the 5' RACE reads, yielding one record per CDR3 amino acid sequence without DNA. Its clone listing holds roughly 300,000 distinct CDR3 sequences. The germline CDR1 and CDR2 sequences are MDHEN and SYDVKM. CDR3 length equals 13 residues. This receptor was obtained from a woman aged 18 to 75 in good health. The genes are TRBV28 and TRBJ2-7; no DNA is available, so the TRBD2 call from TCRdb remains unchecked. Input material: blood T cells: a sorted CD56 or NKG2C T cell subset, CD4+ or CD8+ T cells, or bulk PBMC T cells (not recorded which). This CDR3 reads CAAAGPSSYEQYF.